This T cell receptor (beta chain) was observed in a study of T cell responses to AZD1222 COVID-19 vaccine. Study-level results: CD4 TCRs associated with vaccination spanned spike, dominating at 160-218 and 743-854.

Sequencing used immunoSEQ multiplex PCR; TCRdb keeps in-frame clones, though not all of them. Seen here are roughly 120,000 clones, around 85% observed once, and the top ten hold roughly 3.9%. Turning to this clone: Its specificity is unknown.

The V and J ends lost 4 bases and 1 base respectively, with 13 bases between them. This CDR3 has 16 amino acids. The germline gives CDR1 KGHDR, CDR2 SFDVKD. Material: peripheral blood, obtained on day 0 of MenACWY control vaccination. This chain joins TRBV24-1 and TRBJ1-5; D is ambiguous. The receptor's source is an adult in good health. The CDR3 DNA reads as TGTGCCACCAGTGACAACACTCGACCAAGCAATCAGCCCCAGCATTTT. It specifies CATSDNTRPSNQPQHF.